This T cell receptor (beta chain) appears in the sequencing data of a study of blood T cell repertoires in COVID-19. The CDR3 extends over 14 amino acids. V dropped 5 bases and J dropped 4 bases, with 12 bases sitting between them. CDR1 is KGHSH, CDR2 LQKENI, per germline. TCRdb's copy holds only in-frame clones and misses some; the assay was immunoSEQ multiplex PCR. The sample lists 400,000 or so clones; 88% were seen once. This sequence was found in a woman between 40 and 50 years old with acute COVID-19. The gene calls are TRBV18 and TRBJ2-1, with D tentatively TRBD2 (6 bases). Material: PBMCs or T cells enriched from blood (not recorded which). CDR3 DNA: TGTGCCAGCTCAAAGGGACTGGAATACAATGAGCAGTTCTTC. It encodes CASSKGLEYNEQFF.